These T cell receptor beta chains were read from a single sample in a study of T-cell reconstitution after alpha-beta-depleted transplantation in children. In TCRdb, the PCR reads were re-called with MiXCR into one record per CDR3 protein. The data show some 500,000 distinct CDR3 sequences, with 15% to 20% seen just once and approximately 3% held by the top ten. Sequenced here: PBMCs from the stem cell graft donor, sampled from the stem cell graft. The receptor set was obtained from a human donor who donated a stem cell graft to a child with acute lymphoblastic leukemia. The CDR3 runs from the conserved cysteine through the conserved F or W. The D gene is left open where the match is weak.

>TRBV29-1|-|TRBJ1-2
CSVEEANYGYTF
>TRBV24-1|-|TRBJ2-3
CATSDSGTFLTDTQYF
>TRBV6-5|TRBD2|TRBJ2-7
CASSSRSGGSYEQYF
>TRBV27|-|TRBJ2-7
CASSLYGQGIEQYF
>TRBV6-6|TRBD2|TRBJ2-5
CASTIAGETQYF
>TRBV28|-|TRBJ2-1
CASSLSPGQYNEQFF
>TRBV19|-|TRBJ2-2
CASSSEDRRWTGELFF
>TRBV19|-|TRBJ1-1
CASRGPEAFF
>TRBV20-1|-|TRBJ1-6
CSARFTGNSPLHF
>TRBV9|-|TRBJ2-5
CASSEGPRGQETQYF
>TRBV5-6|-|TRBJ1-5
CASSFTGGNQPQHF